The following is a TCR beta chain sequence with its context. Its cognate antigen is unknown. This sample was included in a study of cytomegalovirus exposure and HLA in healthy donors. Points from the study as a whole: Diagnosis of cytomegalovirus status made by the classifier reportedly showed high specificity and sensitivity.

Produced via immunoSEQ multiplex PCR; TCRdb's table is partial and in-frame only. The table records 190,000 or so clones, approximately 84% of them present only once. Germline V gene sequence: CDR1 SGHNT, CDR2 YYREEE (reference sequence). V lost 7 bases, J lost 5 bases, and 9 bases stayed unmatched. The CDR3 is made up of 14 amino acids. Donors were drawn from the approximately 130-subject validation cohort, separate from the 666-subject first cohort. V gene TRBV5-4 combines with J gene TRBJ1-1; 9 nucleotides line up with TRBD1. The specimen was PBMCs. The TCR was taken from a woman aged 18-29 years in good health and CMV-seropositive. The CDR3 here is CASGLQGARTEAFF. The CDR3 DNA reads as TGTGCCAGCGGGCTACAGGGGGCGCGGACTGAAGCTTTCTTT.